The 29 T cell receptor beta chains in this list originate from one sample, sequenced in a study of T cells in Graves' hyperthyroidism and ophthalmopathy. Amplification targeted TCR beta CDR3 regions from RNA transcripts. During a first-round RT-PCR of the TCR CDR3, the HTBI primer set was used. MiXCR was run by TCRdb on the multiplex PCR reads, yielding one entry per CDR3 protein. The data contain fewer than 650,000 distinct CDR3 sequences, approximately 13% of them singletons. The sample was blood. These receptors were obtained from a young woman with Graves' hyperthyroidism that later progressed to Graves' ophthalmopathy.

This clonotype was counted a few times. The chain recombines TRBV6-1 with TRBJ1-5, with D possibly being TRBD1 (5 bases). CDR3 size: 16 residues. Germline CDR1 is MNHNS and CDR2 is SASEGT. The V gene lost 7 bases and the J gene lost 2 bases, with 18 bases spanning the gap. Here the CDR3 reads CASNPAAGGRNQPQHF. CDR3 DNA: TGTGCCAGCAACCCTGCTGCCGGGGGACGCAATCAGCCCCAGCATTTT.

Worth noting for this clonotype: This clone may be a read error of a much larger clone one base away. J is TRBJ2-7 and V is TRBV6-2 or TRBV6-3, with 12 positions matching TRBD2. Looked up from germline, CDR1 is MNHEY and CDR2 is SVGEGT. This CDR3 region has 15 residues. With V trimmed by 5 bases and J by 5 bases, 7 bases remained unmatched. DNA for the CDR3: TGTGCCAGCAGTACACTAGCGGGAGGTGTCAACGAGCAGTACTTC. Translation: CASSTLAGGVNEQYF.

In this sample, this clonotype turned up many times. The chain carries TRBV15 and TRBJ2-5; D possibly corresponds to TRBD1 (5 bases). The V gene's germline CDR1 is LNHNV and CDR2 YYDKDF (reference sequence). Trimming took 0 bases from V and 7 from J, leaving 15 bases between them. CDR3 length equals 15 residues. The CDR3 spells CATSRDQARQGTQYF. The CDR3 DNA sequence: TGTGCCACCAGCAGAGACCAGGCGAGGCAGGGGACCCAGTACTTC.

This clonotype was seen more than once but under ten times. The chain recombines TRBV15 with TRBJ1-2, with TRBD1 matching 11 bases. The CDR3 is made up of 15 amino acids. Germline lookup yields CDR1 LNHNV and CDR2 YYDKDF (reference sequence). Unmatched junction bases numbered 6, after V lost 0 bases and J lost 9 bases. The CDR3 here is CATSRDERDRGSYTF. Written as DNA, the CDR3 is TGTGCCACCAGCAGAGATGAGCGGGACAGGGGGAGCTACACCTTC.

V gene TRBV28 combines with J gene TRBJ2-1, with 9 nucleotides matching TRBD2. CDR1 and CDR2 (germline): MDHEN, SYDVKM. The V gene end was trimmed by 7 bases and the J gene end by 5 bases; junction bases not matched to a gene: 9. The CDR3 covers 15 residues. In DNA, the CDR3 is TGTGCCAGCATCCTAAGCGGGGGGACCGACAATGAGCAGTTCTTC. Its translation is CASILSGGTDNEQFF.

Many counts were recorded for this clonotype. The CDR3 DNA reads TGCGCCAGCAGCAACGACGGATACTCTGGAAACACCATATATTTT. The encoded protein is CASSNDGYSGNTIYF. V usage is TRBV5-1 and J usage is TRBJ1-3; D not certain. This CDR3 is built from 15 residues. From germline, CDR1 is SGHRS and CDR2 YFSETQ. Trimming shortened V by 4 bases and J by 0 bases, and 11 bases separated the two germline ends.

This clonotype was seen repeatedly, ten times or more. This sequence joins TRBV3-1 and TRBJ2-1, with D perhaps TRBD2 (6 bases). V was pared by 1 base and J by 0 bases, with 16 bases between. The CDR3 has 18 residues. Germline lookup yields CDR1 LGHDT and CDR2 YNNKEL (reference sequence). The CDR3 region has the DNA TGTGCCAGCAGCCAAGGATCGGGACTTGTTAGCTCCTACAATGAGCAGTTCTTC. This encodes CASSQGSGLVSSYNEQFF.

Regarding this clonotype: With a much larger clone just one base away, this may be a read error. The genes are TRBV24-1 and TRBJ2-2; D possibly corresponds to TRBD2 (6 bases). V shed 8 bases and J shed 6 bases, with 9 bases lying between them. This CDR3 region has 12 residues. From germline, CDR1 is KGHDR and CDR2 SFDVKD. The CDR3 bases are TGTGCCACCATCGGGGGTCCCGGGGAGCTGTTTTTT. It is translated as CATIGGPGELFF.

This clonotype was seen at least ten times. The chain has TRBV6-2 or TRBV6-3 and TRBJ2-3; tentative D call: TRBD2 (6 bases). CDR1 and CDR2 from the germline V gene are MNHEY and SVGEGT. The germline V and J ends were trimmed by 10 bases and 1 base, with 15 bases remaining between them. This CDR3 is 14 amino acids long. This chain's CDR3 is CAIGGVAGTDTQYF. CDR3 DNA: TGTGCCATCGGGGGAGTTGCGGGCACAGATACGCAGTATTTT.

The sample holds many counts of this clonotype. The chain is built from TRBV19 and TRBJ1-2, with D unclear. V was pared by 5 bases and J by 5 bases, with 15 bases between. There are 14 residues in the CDR3. Germline loops: CDR1 LNHDA, CDR2 SQIVND (reference sequence). This chain's CDR3 is CASSPPGRRYGYTF. CDR3 DNA: TGTGCCAGTAGTCCCCCCGGACGGAGATATGGCTACACCTTC.

This clonotype was detected ten times or more. This chain links TRBV28 with TRBJ2-5; D may correspond to TRBD1 or TRBD2 (5 bases each). This CDR3 contains 13 residues. With 7 bases removed from V and 4 bases from J, the gap between germline ends came to 13 bases. The germline V gene encodes CDR1 MDHEN and CDR2 SYDVKM. The CDR3 region is CASIVAGTETQYF. The CDR3 DNA reads as TGTGCCAGCATTGTTGCAGGGACAGAGACCCAGTACTTC.

This clonotype has a count of ten or more. The gene calls are TRBV27 and TRBJ2-4; weak D call: TRBD1 (6 bases). Trimming removed 2 bases at V and 0 bases at J, with 14 bases between. The CDR3 is 17 amino acids. Germline CDR1 MNHEY, CDR2 SMNVEV (reference sequence). CDR3 DNA: TGTGCCAGCAGTTTAGAGGGGGTTGCCCTAGCCAAAAACATTCAGTACTTC. Protein: CASSLEGVALAKNIQYF.

This clonotype came up many times. The chain links TRBV5-8 to TRBJ1-1; D gene unclear. CDR1 and CDR2 (germline): SGHTS, YDEGEE. The V and J ends lost 0 bases and 0 bases respectively, with 12 bases between them. The CDR3 contains 16 residues. The CDR3 DNA follows: TGTGCCAGCAGCTTGGTGTTCAGTAACTTGAACACTGAAGCTTTCTTT. As protein: CASSLVFSNLNTEAFF.

V usage is TRBV20-1 and J usage is TRBJ1-2; D uncertain. The CDR3 is 12 residues long. Germline V gene data show CDR1 as DFQATT and CDR2 as SNEGSKA (reference sequence). V dropped 6 bases and J dropped 7 bases, with 15 bases sitting between them. In DNA, the CDR3 is TGCAGTGCGATTCAGGAGTTATCTGGCTACACCTTC. The encoded protein is CSAIQELSGYTF.

This clonotype appeared many times. The chain couples TRBV11-2 to TRBJ2-7; 8 bases align to TRBD1. The CDR3 length is 16 residues. Germline-derived CDR1 and CDR2 are SGHAT and FQNNGV. Trimming removed 5 bases from V and 6 bases from J; junction bases left unmatched: 15. The CDR3 sequence is CASSLATLTGEGEQYF. The CDR3, as DNA: TGTGCCAGCAGCCTCGCTACCCTGACAGGGGAAGGCGAGCAGTACTTC.

This clonotype was picked up a small number of times. The gene calls are TRBV3-1 and TRBJ2-2; TRBD1 might be the D (6 bases). CDR3 size: 18 residues. Germline CDR1 reads LGHDT; CDR2 reads YNNKEL (reference sequence). The V end was cut by 2 bases, the J end by 1 base, with 17 bases between. CDR3 in amino acids: CASSQPLTGNKNTGELFF. CDR3 DNA sequence: TGTGCCAGCAGCCAACCCTTGACAGGAAATAAGAACACCGGGGAGCTGTTTTTT.

This clonotype was seen at least ten times. The genes are TRBV20-1 and TRBJ2-7, with D perhaps matching TRBD1 (6 bases). V was pared by 5 bases and J by 4 bases, with 12 bases between. The CDR3 spans 12 residues. Germline V gene lookup returns CDR1 DFQATT and CDR2 SNEGSKA (reference sequence). DNA of the CDR3: TGCAGTGCTCGGGACAAACGGTACGAGCAGTACTTC. Translated: CSARDKRYEQYF.

This clonotype was recorded a few times. The V gene is TRBV7-9, the J gene TRBJ2-1; 10 bases are a match to TRBD2. Germline-derived CDR1 and CDR2 are SEHNR and FQNEAQ (reference sequence). The CDR3 covers 16 residues. Unmatched junction bases numbered 4, after V lost 4 bases and J lost 1 base. The CDR3 loop reads CASSSTSGPSYNEQFF. Here the CDR3 DNA reads TGTGCCAGCAGCTCGACTAGCGGGCCTTCCTACAATGAGCAGTTCTTC. The whole variable domain, remainder taken from reference TRBV7-9 and TRBJ2-1, is DTGVSQNPRHKITKRGQNVTFRCDPISEHNRLYWYRQTLGQGPEFLTYFQNEAQLEKSRLLSDRFSAERPKGSFSTLEIQRTEQGDSAMYLCASSSTSGPSYNEQFFGPGTRLTVL.

Notes on this clonotype: A much bigger clone sits one base away, suggesting this may be a read error. Here the CDR3 omits its conserved ending phenylalanine or tryptophan, so a read error is the likely source. This chain uses TRBV20-1 with TRBJ2-1; D unresolved. In germline, CDR1 is DFQATT, CDR2 SNEGSKA (reference sequence). V was cut by 3 bases and J by 0 bases, with 6 bases left in between. The CDR3 is made up of 13 amino acids. CDR3 loop: CSASGYSYNEQFL. In DNA, the CDR3 is TGCAGTGCTAGCGGTTACTCCTACAATGAGCAGTTCCTC.

About this clonotype itself: A much larger clone sits a single nucleotide away, making a read error possible. The V gene is TRBV9, the J gene TRBJ1-1, with TRBD1 identical over 8 bases. The ends lost 7 bases at V and 4 bases at J; junction bases unmatched: 15. This CDR3 has 16 residues. Germline V lookup: CDR1 SGDLS, CDR2 YYNGEE. CDR3 nucleotide sequence: TGTGCCAGCGGCCCGCGATGGACAGGGAGAAGCACTGAAGCTTTCTTT. This sequence encodes CASGPRWTGRSTEAFF.

The CDR3 reads CSARGQGAGEQYF. The CDR3 DNA is TGCAGTGCTAGGGGACAGGGGGCAGGGGAGCAGTACTTC. This chain uses TRBV20-1 with TRBJ2-7, with TRBD1 matching over 12 bases. CDR1 is DFQATT, CDR2 SNEGSKA, per germline (reference sequence). The CDR3 length is 13 residues. Trimming took 3 bases from V and 7 from J; bases not matched to a gene: 4.

This clonotype was counted at least ten times. This chain links TRBV27 with TRBJ2-7; D uncertain. The CDR3 length is 13 residues. With 2 bases removed from V and 2 bases from J, the gap between germline ends came to 7 bases. Germline CDR1 reads MNHEY; CDR2 reads SMNVEV (reference sequence). Written as DNA, the CDR3 is TGTGCCAGCAGTTTAGGCTTCGCCTACGAGCAGTACTTC. Translated: CASSLGFAYEQYF.

This clonotype occurred many times. V gene TRBV30 combines with J gene TRBJ2-7, with TRBD2 identical over 14 bases. Looked up from germline, CDR1 is GTSNPN and CDR2 is SVGIG (reference sequence). V trimming: 1 base; J trimming: 6 bases; junction bases outside the gene matches: 5. The CDR3 totals 15 residues. CDR3 loop: CAWSGGTSGSGEQYF. The CDR3, as DNA: TGTGCCTGGAGTGGGGGGACTAGCGGGAGCGGCGAGCAGTACTTC.

As to this clonotype: A read error may be the cause here, since a much bigger clone is one base away. V is TRBV9 and J is TRBJ1-2, with D maybe TRBD1 (5 bases). Germline V gene lookup returns CDR1 SGDLS and CDR2 YYNGEE. This CDR3 has 12 amino acids. The DNA for the CDR3 is TGTGCCAGCAGCCGGTCGGGGGATGGCTGCACCTTC. Protein product: CASSRSGDGCTF.

There are many counts of this clonotype. The V gene is TRBV6-1, the J gene TRBJ2-7; 7 bases are shared with TRBD1. This CDR3 contains 14 residues. After removal of 3 bases from V and 3 bases from J, the junction contained 5 bases not matched to a gene. CDR1 is MNHNS, CDR2 SASEGT, per germline. CDR3 amino acids: CASSDQGVSYEQYF. DNA of the CDR3: TGTGCCAGCAGTGACCAGGGGGTTAGCTACGAGCAGTACTTC.

This clonotype appeared a few times. V and J are TRBV7-9 and TRBJ2-3, with D tentatively TRBD2 (6 bases). The CDR3 spans 15 residues. CDR1 SEHNR and CDR2 FQNEAQ come from the germline V gene (reference sequence). V lost 5 bases and J lost 5, with 17 bases in between. The CDR3 sequence: CASSTGSGDLDTQYF. The CDR3 nucleotides are TGTGCCAGCAGCACGGGGTCGGGAGACCTAGATACGCAGTATTTT.

This clonotype was recorded a few times. CDR3 DNA sequence: TGTGCCAGCAGTGACGGGGGAGGGAGGGAGCAGTACTTC. This gives the protein CASSDGGGREQYF. The chain has TRBV6-4 and TRBJ2-7, with TRBD2 matching over 7 bases. Germline CDR1 is MRHNA and CDR2 is SNTAGT. Losses at the gene ends were 2 bases for V and 7 bases for J; bases not matched to a gene: 5. The CDR3 totals 13 residues.

This clonotype has at least ten counts. The J gene is TRBJ2-1, the V gene TRBV28, with 8 bases lining up with TRBD2. The CDR3 spans 15 residues. V lost 3 bases, J lost 15 bases, and 16 bases stayed unmatched. Germline V CDR1 and CDR2: MDHEN, SYDVKM. CDR3 loop: CASSFGNVAGRGAFF. As DNA, the CDR3 is TGTGCCAGCAGTTTCGGAAACGTAGCGGGACGAGGGGCGTTCTTC. The entire variable domain, with the rest obtained from reference TRBV28 and TRBJ2-1, is as follows: DVKVTQSSRYLVKRTGEKVFLECVQDMDHENMFWYRQDPGLGLRLIYFSYDVKMKEKGDIPEGYSVSREKKERFSLILESASTNQTSMYLCASSFGNVAGRGAFFGPGTRLTVL.

This clonotype occurred many times. This chain connects TRBV2 to TRBJ1-5; 9 bases line up with TRBD1. Per germline, CDR1 SNHLY and CDR2 FYNNEI. V lost 4 bases to trimming and J lost 5 bases; unmatched junction nucleotides: 0. The CDR3 sequence is 13 residues long. The CDR3 DNA follows: TGTGCCAGCAGTGGACAGGGGGATCAGCCCCAGCATTTT. Its protein product is CASSGQGDQPQHF.